This is a list of T cell receptor beta chains from one sample in a study of radiation and T cells in renal cell carcinoma. Profiling relied on immunoSEQ multiplex PCR, and the TCRdb table lists in-frame clones only, not all of them. The sample holds 140,000 to 150,000 clones, around nine tenths seen once. The source material was blood, sampled from a patient whose treatment included radiotherapy and nephrectomy. These receptors came from a woman between 50 and 59 years old with renal cell carcinoma. Both conserved end residues are part of each CDR3. The D gene is left open where the match is weak. Part of the rows lack a size; the others show once, few, many or a class for expanded clones.

j_call | d_call | clone_size | v_call | cdr3_aa | cdr3_nt
TRBJ2-5 | NA | NA | TRBV19 | CATSSGTAGETQYF | TGTGCCACCTCATCCGGGACCGCTGGGGAGACCCAGTACTTC
TRBJ2-1 | TRBD2 | once | TRBV27 | CASSYTSGGALNEQFF | TGTGCCAGCAGTTATACTAGCGGGGGGGCCTTGAATGAGCAGTTCTTC
TRBJ2-7 | NA | NA | TRBV30 | CAWNPRLQDSYEQYF | TGTGCCTGGAACCCTAGACTTCAGGACTCCTACGAGCAGTACTTC
TRBJ1-2 | NA | NA | TRBV4-3 | CASSQAQGRGYGYTF | TGCGCCAGCAGCCAAGCCCAGGGGCGCGGCTATGGCTACACCTTC
TRBJ2-7 | NA | NA | TRBV6-4 | CASIHHSSYEQYF | TGTGCCAGCATCCACCACAGTTCCTACGAGCAGTACTTC
TRBJ2-7 | NA | NA | TRBV7-8 | CASSLGIYSYEQYF | TGTGCCAGCAGCTTAGGGATATACTCCTACGAGCAGTACTTC
TRBJ1-1 | NA | once | TRBV5-5 | CASRYPGNTEAFF | TGTGCCAGCAGGTATCCAGGGAACACTGAAGCTTTCTTT
TRBJ2-5 | NA | NA | TRBV19 | CASSTSWGETQYF | TGTGCCAGTAGTACGTCCTGGGGGGAGACCCAGTACTTC
TRBJ1-5 | TRBD1 | NA | TRBV2 | CASIEGQGAFQPQHF | TGTGCCAGCATCGAAGGTCAGGGGGCGTTCCAGCCCCAGCATTTT
TRBJ2-3 | TRBD2 | once | TRBV11-3 | CASSLSSGGAADTQYF | TGTGCCAGCAGCTTGTCCAGCGGGGGGGCCGCAGATACGCAGTATTTT
TRBJ2-7 | NA | once | TRBV27 | CASSIRVRYEQYF | TGTGCCAGCAGTATTAGGGTCCGCTACGAGCAGTACTTC
TRBJ2-3 | NA | NA | TRBV15 | CATSRGGTDTQYF | TGTGCCACCAGCAGAGGGGGCACAGATACGCAGTATTTT
TRBJ2-4 | NA | NA | TRBV7-9 | CASSRVGGFYIQYF | TGTGCCAGCAGTCGTGTAGGGGGTTTTTACATTCAGTACTTC
TRBJ2-2 | NA | NA | TRBV28 | CASSPRSGGELFF | TGTGCCAGCAGTCCCAGGTCGGGCGGGGAGCTGTTTTTT
TRBJ1-1 | TRBD1 | NA | TRBV11-3 | CASSPTGQGRSAFF | TGTGCCAGCAGCCCGACGGGACAGGGGAGATCGGCTTTCTTT
TRBJ2-7 | NA | few | TRBV5-4 | CASSPEGRGSYEQYF | TGTGCCAGCAGCCCAGAAGGGCGGGGTAGCTACGAGCAGTACTTC
TRBJ1-1 | NA | NA | TRBV7-8 | CASSLGLEGFAAFF | TGTGCCAGCAGCTTAGGACTGGAGGGGTTCGCAGCTTTCTTT
TRBJ1-2 | TRBD1 | NA | TRBV25-1 | CASSEYGQGDYGYTF | TGTGCCAGCAGTGAATATGGACAGGGGGACTATGGCTACACCTTC
TRBJ1-1 | NA | few | TRBV13 | CASSLGYRDTEAFF | TGTGCCAGCAGCTTAGGCTACAGGGACACTGAAGCTTTCTTT
TRBJ2-2 | NA | NA | TRBV5-1 | CASSLDRVTGELFF | TGCGCCAGCAGCTTGGACAGGGTCACCGGGGAGCTGTTTTTT
TRBJ1-1 | NA | few | TRBV30 | CAWSVQGSFDTEAFF | TGTGCCTGGAGTGTACAGGGATCTTTTGACACTGAAGCTTTCTTT
TRBJ1-2 | NA | NA | TRBV7-2 | CASSLGSQGYGYTF | TGTGCCAGCAGCTTAGGAAGCCAGGGTTATGGCTACACCTTC
TRBJ2-7 | TRBD1 | NA | TRBV5-1 | CASSHRDRGPDEQYF | TGCGCCAGCAGCCACCGGGACAGGGGACCGGACGAGCAGTACTTC
TRBJ2-1 | TRBD1 | NA | TRBV23-1 | CASSRSTGGNEQFF | TGCGCCAGCAGTCGATCGACAGGGGGGAATGAGCAGTTCTTC
TRBJ2-4 | NA | NA | TRBV27 | CASRPNTGMAKNIQYF | TGTGCCAGCAGGCCAAACACAGGGATGGCCAAAAACATTCAGTACTTC
TRBJ2-5 | TRBD2 | NA | TRBV5-1 | CASTPTPGPGGTQYF | TGCGCCAGCACTCCCACGCCGGGACCGGGAGGTACCCAGTACTTC
TRBJ1-5 | NA | NA | TRBV19 | CASTTQGLSQPQHF | TGTGCCAGTACTACACAAGGTTTAAGTCAGCCCCAGCATTTT
TRBJ1-1 | NA | NA | TRBV9 | CASSGRTGNTEAFF | TGTGCCAGCAGCGGACGAACGGGGAACACTGAAGCTTTCTTT
TRBJ2-2 | TRBD2 | NA | TRBV5-1 | CASSFRLAGGNTGELFF | TGCGCCAGCAGCTTCCGACTAGCGGGGGGTAACACCGGGGAGCTGTTTTTT
TRBJ1-4 | NA | NA | TRBV5-1 | CASSLKGSNEKLFF | TGCGCCAGCAGCTTGAAGGGGTCTAATGAAAAACTGTTTTTT
TRBJ2-5 | NA | NA | TRBV7-2 | CASSLPTGGRETQYF | TGTGCCAGCAGCCTCCCCACCGGGGGCCGGGAGACCCAGTACTTC
TRBJ1-5 | NA | NA | TRBV4-2 | CASSRQYYSNQPQHF | TGTGCCAGCAGCAGACAGTACTATAGCAATCAGCCCCAGCATTTT
TRBJ1-1 | NA | NA | TRBV28 | CASTGPMNTEAFF | TGTGCCAGCACCGGGCCTATGAACACTGAAGCTTTCTTT
TRBJ2-3 | NA | once | TRBV5-5 | CASSWGTVSTDTQYF | TGTGCCAGCAGCTGGGGCACGGTTAGCACAGATACGCAGTATTTT
TRBJ1-2 | NA | NA | TRBV27 | CASSPLGGQGYTF | TGTGCCAGCAGTCCCCTCGGGGGGCAGGGCTACACCTTC
TRBJ2-7 | NA | NA | TRBV7-2 | CASGTGRAYSYEQYF | TGTGCCAGCGGAACCGGGCGGGCCTACTCCTACGAGCAGTACTTC
TRBJ2-2 | TRBD2 | NA | TRBV9 | CASSVGSGTNTGELFF | TGTGCCAGCAGCGTAGGTAGCGGGACAAACACCGGGGAGCTGTTTTTT
TRBJ2-1 | NA | NA | TRBV4-2 | CASSQLSSEVEQFF | TGTGCCAGCAGCCAATTGAGTAGCGAGGTTGAGCAGTTCTTC
TRBJ1-2 | NA | NA | TRBV18 | CASSQQGDYGYTF | TGTGCCAGCTCACAACAGGGAGACTATGGCTACACCTTC
TRBJ2-2 | NA | NA | TRBV21-1 | CASSCKRGRAEEELFF | TGTGCCAGCAGCTGCAAAAGGGGCAGGGCTGAAGAGGAGCTGTTTTTT
TRBJ1-5 | NA | few | TRBV5-8 | CASSLRGVEHF | TGTGCCAGCAGCCTAAGGGGGGTAGAGCATTTT
TRBJ2-1 | NA | once | TRBV11-2 | CASSLENEQFF | TGTGCCAGCAGCTTAGAAAATGAGCAGTTCTTC
TRBJ1-5 | NA | NA | TRBV21-1 | CASSKYSGQPQHF | TGTGCCAGCAGCAAATACTCGGGACAGCCCCAGCATTTT
TRBJ2-3 | NA | NA | TRBV7-2 | CASSLSGSSTDTQYF | TGTGCCAGCAGCTTAAGTGGGTCAAGCACAGATACGCAGTATTTT
TRBJ2-5 | NA | NA | TRBV7-9 | CASSLGGQETQYF | TGTGCCAGCAGCTTAGGGGGGCAAGAGACCCAGTACTTC
TRBJ2-6 | NA | few | TRBV5-1 | CASSLVQASGANVLTF | TGCGCCAGCAGCTTGGTACAGGCCTCTGGGGCCAACGTCCTGACTTTC
TRBJ1-1 | TRBD1 | NA | TRBV2 | CASRRDRGNTEAFF | TGTGCCAGCAGACGCGACAGGGGTAACACTGAAGCTTTCTTT
TRBJ1-1 | NA | NA | TRBV7-9 | CASSLGLENTEAFF | TGTGCCAGCAGCTTAGGGCTCGAGAACACTGAAGCTTTCTTT
TRBJ1-5 | NA | NA | TRBV29-1 | CSVPEVPNNQPQHF | TGCAGCGTGCCCGAGGTCCCCAACAATCAGCCCCAGCATTTT
TRBJ2-7 | NA | NA | TRBV6-1 | CASRPGTNYEQYF | TGTGCCAGCAGACCCGGGACAAACTACGAGCAGTACTTC
TRBJ2-7 | TRBD2 | NA | TRBV27 | CASKLAGSYEQYF | TGTGCCAGCAAACTAGCGGGGTCCTACGAGCAGTACTTC